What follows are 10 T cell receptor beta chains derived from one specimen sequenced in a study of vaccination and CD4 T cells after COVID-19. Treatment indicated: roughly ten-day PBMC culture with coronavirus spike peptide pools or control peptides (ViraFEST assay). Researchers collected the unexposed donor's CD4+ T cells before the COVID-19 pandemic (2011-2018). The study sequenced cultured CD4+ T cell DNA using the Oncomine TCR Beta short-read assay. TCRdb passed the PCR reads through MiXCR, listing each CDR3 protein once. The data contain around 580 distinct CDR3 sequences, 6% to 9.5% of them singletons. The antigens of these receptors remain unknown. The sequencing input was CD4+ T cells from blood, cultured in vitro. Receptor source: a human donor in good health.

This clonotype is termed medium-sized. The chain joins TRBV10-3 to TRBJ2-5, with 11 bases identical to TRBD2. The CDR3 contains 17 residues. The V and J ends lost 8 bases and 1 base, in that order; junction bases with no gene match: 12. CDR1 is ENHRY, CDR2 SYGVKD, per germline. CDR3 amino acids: CAISQSSGGGSQETQYF. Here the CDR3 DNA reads TGTGCCATCTCTCAGAGTAGCGGGGGGGGGTCCCAAGAGACCCAGTACTTC.

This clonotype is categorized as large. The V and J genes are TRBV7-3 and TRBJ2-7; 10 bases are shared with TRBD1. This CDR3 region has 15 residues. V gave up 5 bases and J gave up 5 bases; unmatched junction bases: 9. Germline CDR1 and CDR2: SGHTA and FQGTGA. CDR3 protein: CASSLDRGKVHEQYF. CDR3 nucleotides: TGTGCCAGCAGCCTGGACAGGGGGAAGGTTCACGAGCAGTACTTC.

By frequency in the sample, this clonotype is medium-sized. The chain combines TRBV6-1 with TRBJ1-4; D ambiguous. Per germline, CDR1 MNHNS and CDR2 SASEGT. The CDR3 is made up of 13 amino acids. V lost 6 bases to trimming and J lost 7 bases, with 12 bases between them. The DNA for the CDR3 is TGTGCCAGCAGACAGCCGGTTGGTGAAAAACTGTTTTTT. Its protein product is CASRQPVGEKLFF.

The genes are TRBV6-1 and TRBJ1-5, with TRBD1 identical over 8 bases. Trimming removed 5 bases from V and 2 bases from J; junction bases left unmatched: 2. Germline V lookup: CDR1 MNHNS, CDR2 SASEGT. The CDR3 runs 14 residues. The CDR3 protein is CASSKGQGNQPQHF. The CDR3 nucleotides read TGTGCCAGCAGTAAGGGACAGGGCAATCAGCCCCAGCATTTT.

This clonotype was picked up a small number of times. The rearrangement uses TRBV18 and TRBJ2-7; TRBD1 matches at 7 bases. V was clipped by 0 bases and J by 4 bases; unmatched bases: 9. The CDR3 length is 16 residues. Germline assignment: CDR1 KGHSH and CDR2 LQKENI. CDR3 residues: CASSPPGTGVLYEQYF. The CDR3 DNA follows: TGTGCCAGCTCACCACCGGGTACAGGGGTCCTTTACGAGCAGTACTTC.

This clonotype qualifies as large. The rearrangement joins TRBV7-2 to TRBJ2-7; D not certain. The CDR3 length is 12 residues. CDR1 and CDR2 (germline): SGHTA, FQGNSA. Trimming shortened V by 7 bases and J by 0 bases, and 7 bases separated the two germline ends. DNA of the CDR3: TGTGCCAGCACCCCCGGCTCCTACGAGCAGTACTTC. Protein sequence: CASTPGSYEQYF.

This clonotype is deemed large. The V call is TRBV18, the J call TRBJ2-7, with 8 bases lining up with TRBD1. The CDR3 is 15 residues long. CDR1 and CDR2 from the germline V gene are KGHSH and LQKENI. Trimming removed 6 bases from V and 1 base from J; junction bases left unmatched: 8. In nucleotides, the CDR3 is TGTGCCAGCTCCTCCGGGACAGGCCTTTCCTACGAGCAGTACTTC. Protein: CASSSGTGLSYEQYF.

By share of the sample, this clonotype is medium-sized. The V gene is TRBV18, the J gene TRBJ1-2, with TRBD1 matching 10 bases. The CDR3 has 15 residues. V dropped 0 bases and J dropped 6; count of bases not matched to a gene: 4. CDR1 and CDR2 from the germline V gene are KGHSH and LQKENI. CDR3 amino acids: CASSPPTGGWNGYTF. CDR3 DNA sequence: TGTGCCAGCTCACCACCGACAGGGGGCTGGAATGGCTACACCTTC.

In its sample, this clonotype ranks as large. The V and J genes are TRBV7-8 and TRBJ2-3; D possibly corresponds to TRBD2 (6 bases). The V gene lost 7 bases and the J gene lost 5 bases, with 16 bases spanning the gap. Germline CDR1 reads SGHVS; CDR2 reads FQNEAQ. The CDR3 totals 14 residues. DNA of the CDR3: TGTGCCAGCACGCCGTCGGTAGCGGAAGATACGCAGTATTTT. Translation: CASTPSVAEDTQYF.

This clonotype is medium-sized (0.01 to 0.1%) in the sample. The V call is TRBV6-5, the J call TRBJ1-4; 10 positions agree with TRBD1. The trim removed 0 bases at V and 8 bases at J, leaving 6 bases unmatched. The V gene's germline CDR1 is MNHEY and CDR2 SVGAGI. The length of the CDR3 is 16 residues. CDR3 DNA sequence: TGTGCCAGCAGTTACTCGAAAGGGACAGGGGTAGAAAAACTGTTTTTT. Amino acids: CASSYSKGTGVEKLFF.